Below, 9 T cell receptor beta chains from the same sample are listed, as sequenced in a study of cytomegalovirus exposure and HLA in healthy donors. Sequencing was performed with immunoSEQ multiplex PCR; in TCRdb, only in-frame clones are kept and a portion is missing. The data contain roughly 65,000 clones, around 90% of them singletons. Sequencing was performed on PBMCs. These receptors all stem from a man between 18 and 35 years old in good health and CMV-seronegative.

This chain joins TRBV20-1 and TRBJ2-1, with TRBD2 matching 7 bases. The CDR3 has 10 residues. CDR1 and CDR2 from the germline V gene are DFQATT and SNEGSKA (reference sequence). The CDR3 here is CLGRGNEQFF. The DNA for the CDR3 is TGCTTAGGGAGGGGCAATGAGCAGTTCTTC.

This clone appeared a single time. The chain employs TRBV6-6 and TRBJ1-5; D may be TRBD1 (5 bases). Between the trimmed V and J ends, which lost 5 bases and 2 bases, there was a span of 13 bases. The CDR3 loop spans 15 amino acids. Germline assignment: CDR1 MNHNY and CDR2 SVGAGI (reference sequence). The CDR3 loop reads CASSPFGGGNQPQHF. The CDR3 coding sequence is TGTGCCAGCAGTCCCTTCGGGGGTGGCAATCAGCCCCAGCATTTT.

The chain recombines TRBV7-2 with TRBJ1-2; TRBD1 matches 7 bases. CDR1 is SGHTA, CDR2 FQGNSA, per germline. The CDR3 extends over 17 amino acids. V trimming: 1 base; J trimming: 5 bases; junction bases outside the gene matches: 13. CDR3 amino acids: CASSLELFARGEYGYTF. CDR3 coding DNA: TGTGCCAGCAGCTTAGAGTTGTTCGCCAGGGGGGAGTATGGCTACACCTTC.

The chain recombines TRBV9 with TRBJ2-1, with 8 bases identical to TRBD2. This CDR3 has 16 residues. Trimming removed 0 bases from V and 3 bases from J; junction bases left unmatched: 5. CDR1 SGDLS and CDR2 YYNGEE come from the germline V gene. The CDR3 coding sequence is TGTGCCAGCAGCGTAGCTCAGCGGGGGTTCTACAATGAGCAGTTCTTC. Translation: CASSVAQRGFYNEQFF.

This clone came up a few times. The rearrangement uses TRBV30 and TRBJ2-7; tentatively, D is TRBD1 (6 bases). With 6 bases removed from V and 0 bases from J, the gap between germline ends came to 9 bases. The CDR3 sequence is 12 residues long. Germline CDR1 is GTSNPN and CDR2 is SVGIG (reference sequence). The CDR3 loop reads CACSDSSYEQYF. CDR3 sequence (DNA): TGTGCCTGTTCGGACAGCTCCTACGAGCAGTACTTC.

The CDR3 coding sequence is TGTGCCAGCAGCTTCAATGGCGGGAGGGGGAGCGAGACCCAGTACTTC. This sequence encodes CASSFNGGRGSETQYF. The chain is built from TRBV7-2 and TRBJ2-5; 9 bases fit TRBD2. The ends lost 3 bases at V and 5 bases at J; junction bases unmatched: 10. CDR1 SGHTA and CDR2 FQGNSA come from the germline V gene. The CDR3 is 16 amino acids. Complete variable domain (other parts from reference TRBV7-2 and TRBJ2-5): GAGVSQSPSNKVTEKGKDVELRCDPISGHTALYWYRQSLGQGLEFLIYFQGNSAPDKSGLPSDRFSAERTGGSVSTLTIQRTQQEDSAVYLCASSFNGGRGSETQYFGPGTRLLVL.

The chain employs TRBV5-4 and TRBJ1-2; possibly TRBD1 for D (6 bases). The germline gives CDR1 SGHNT, CDR2 YYREEE (reference sequence). This CDR3 has 15 amino acids. V gave up 2 bases and J gave up 5 bases, with 16 bases separating them. CDR3 DNA: TGTGCCAGCAGCTTCGGGCTTCAGGGGAAGTATGGCTACACCTTC. Protein sequence: CASSFGLQGKYGYTF. The whole variable domain, remainder taken from reference TRBV5-4 and TRBJ1-2, is ETGVTQSPTHLIKTRGQQVTLRCSSQSGHNTVSWYQQALGQGPQFIFQYYREEENGRGNFPPRFSGLQFPNYSSELNVNALELDDSALYLCASSFGLQGKYGYTFGSGTRLTVV.

The chain uses TRBV15 and TRBJ2-1, with 10 bases aligning to TRBD2. The CDR3 is 16 amino acids. CDR1 and CDR2 (germline): LNHNV, YYDKDF (reference sequence). V lost 7 bases, J lost 1 base, and 7 bases stayed unmatched. The CDR3 DNA reads as TGTGCCACCACACCCATAGCGGGAGGTTCCTACAATGAGCAGTTCTTC. Translating gives CATTPIAGGSYNEQFF.

The chain couples TRBV7-2 to TRBJ1-1; TRBD1 might be the D (5 bases). CDR3 length: 14 amino acids. The V gene's germline CDR1 is SGHTA and CDR2 FQGNSA. V was cut by 2 bases and J by 1 base, with 8 bases left in between. CDR3 DNA: TGTGCCAGCAGCTTAATGCAGGGGAACACTGAAGCTTTCTTT. Translated: CASSLMQGNTEAFF.